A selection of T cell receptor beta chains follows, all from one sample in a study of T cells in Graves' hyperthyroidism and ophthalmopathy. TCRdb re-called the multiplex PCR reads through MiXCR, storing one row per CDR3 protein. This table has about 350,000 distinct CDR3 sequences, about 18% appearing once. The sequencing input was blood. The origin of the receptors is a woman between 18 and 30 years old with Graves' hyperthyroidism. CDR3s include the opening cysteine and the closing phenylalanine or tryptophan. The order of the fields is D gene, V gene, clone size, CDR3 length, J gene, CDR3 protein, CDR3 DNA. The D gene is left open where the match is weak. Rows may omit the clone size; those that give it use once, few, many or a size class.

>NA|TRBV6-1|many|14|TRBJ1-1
CASSEPGKGTEAFF
TGTGCCAGCAGTGAACCGGGGAAGGGCACTGAAGCTTTCTTT
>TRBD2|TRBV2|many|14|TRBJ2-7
CASSPGGGLYEQYF
TGTGCCAGCAGCCCCGGGGGGGGCCTATACGAGCAGTACTTC
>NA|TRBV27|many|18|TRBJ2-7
CASSLTPTASGSSYEQYF
TGTGCCAGCAGTTTAACCCCGACAGCGTCCGGGAGCTCCTACGAGCAGTACTTC
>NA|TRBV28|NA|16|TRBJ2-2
CASSFWSRQNTGELFF
TGTGCCAGCAGTTTCTGGAGCAGGCAGAACACCGGGGAGCTGTTTTTT
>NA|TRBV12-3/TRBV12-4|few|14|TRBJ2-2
CASSFARNTGELFF
TGTGCCAGCAGTTTCGCCAGGAACACCGGGGAGCTGTTTTTT
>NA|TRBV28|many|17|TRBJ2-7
CASSLKIPGHPSYEQYF
TGTGCCAGCAGTTTGAAGATCCCGGGACATCCCTCCTACGAGCAGTACTTC
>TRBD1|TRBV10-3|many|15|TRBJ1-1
CAISEDRAGKTEAFF
TGTGCCATCAGTGAGGACAGGGCGGGGAAGACTGAAGCTTTCTTT
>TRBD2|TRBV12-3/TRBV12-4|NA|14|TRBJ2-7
CASSLGRDYYEQYF
TGTGCCAGCAGTTTAGGCCGGGACTACTACGAGCAGTACTTC
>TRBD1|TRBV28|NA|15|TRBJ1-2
CASSLGGQAIYGYTF
TGTGCCAGCAGTTTAGGAGGACAGGCGATCTATGGCTACACCTTC
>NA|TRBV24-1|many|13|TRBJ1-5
CATAGYSNQPQHF
TGTGCCACAGCGGGGTATAGCAATCAGCCCCAGCATTTT
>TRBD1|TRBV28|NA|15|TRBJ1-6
CASSFPRTGSSPLHF
TGTGCCAGCAGTTTCCCCAGGACAGGGAGTTCACCCCTCCACTTT
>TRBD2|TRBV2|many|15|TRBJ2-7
CASRPGTSLSYEQYF
TGTGCCAGCAGACCCGGGACTAGCCTCTCCTACGAGCAGTACTTC
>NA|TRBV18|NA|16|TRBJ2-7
CASSPPGGGRSYEQYF
TGTGCCAGCTCACCACCGGGAGGGGGCAGGTCCTACGAGCAGTACTTC
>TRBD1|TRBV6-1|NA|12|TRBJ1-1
CASSQGATEAIF
TGTGCCAGTAGCCAGGGGGCCACTGAAGCTATCTTT
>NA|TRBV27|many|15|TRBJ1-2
CASSLDSSPNYGYTF
TGTGCCAGCAGCTTGGACAGTTCCCCTAACTATGGCTACACCTTC
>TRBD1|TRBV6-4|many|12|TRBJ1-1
CAQQGRFTEAFF
TGTGCCCAACAGGGGCGGTTCACTGAAGCTTTCTTT
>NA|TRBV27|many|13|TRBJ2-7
CASSLSLSYEQYF
TGTGCCAGCAGTTTATCCCTGTCCTACGAGCAGTACTTC
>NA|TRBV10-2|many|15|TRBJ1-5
CASSGVRVRNQPQHF
TGCGCCAGCAGTGGGGTCCGTGTTCGCAATCAGCCCCAGCATTTT
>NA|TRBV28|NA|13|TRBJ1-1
CASKEGGNTEAFF
TGTGCCAGCAAGGAGGGAGGGAACACTGAAGCTTTCTTT
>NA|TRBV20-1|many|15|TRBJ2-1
CSASRQLQGDNEQFF
TGCAGTGCTAGTCGGCAGCTACAAGGAGACAATGAGCAGTTCTTC
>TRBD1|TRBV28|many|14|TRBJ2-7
CASSKQGWGYEQYF
TGTGCCAGCAGTAAACAGGGGTGGGGTTACGAGCAGTACTTC
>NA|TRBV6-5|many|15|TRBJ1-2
CASSFESLSGYGYTF
TGTGCCAGCAGTTTTGAGTCCCTAAGCGGCTATGGCTACACCTTC
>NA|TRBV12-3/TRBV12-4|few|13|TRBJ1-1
CASSLAVGTEAFF
TGTGCCAGCAGTTTGGCCGTAGGGACTGAAGCTTTCTTT
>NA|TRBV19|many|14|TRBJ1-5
CASNGGTSNQPQHF
TGTGCCAGTAATGGTGGAACAAGCAATCAGCCCCAGCATTTT
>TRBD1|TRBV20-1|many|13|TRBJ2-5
CSTGAALIETQYF
TGCAGCACAGGGGCGGCTCTTATAGAGACCCAGTACTTC
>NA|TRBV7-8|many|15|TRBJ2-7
CASSLAGRGMDEQYF
TGTGCCAGCAGCTTAGCGGGCAGGGGCATGGACGAGCAGTACTTC
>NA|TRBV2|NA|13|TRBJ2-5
CARRDGRGETQYF
TGTGCCAGACGGGACGGGAGAGGCGAGACCCAGTACTTC
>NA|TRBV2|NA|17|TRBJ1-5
CASSEAGSGLSNQPQHF
TGTGCCAGCAGTGAAGCGGGGAGCGGCCTTAGCAATCAGCCCCAGCATTTT
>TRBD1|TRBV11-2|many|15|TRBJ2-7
CASSFSDRATDEQYF
TGTGCCAGCAGCTTTTCTGACAGGGCTACGGACGAGCAGTACTTC
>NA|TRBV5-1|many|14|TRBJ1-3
CASSLGDIGNTIYF
TGCGCCAGCAGCTTGGGGGACATTGGAAACACCATATATTTT
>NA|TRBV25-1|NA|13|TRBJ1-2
CASSEYLADGYTF
TGTGCCAGCAGTGAATATCTAGCGGACGGCTACACCTTC